This T cell receptor (beta chain) was identified during a study of blood T cell repertoires in COVID-19. Across the study: T cells, B-cell-depleted T cells, or PBMCs supplied cDNA or gDNA.

Sequenced by immunoSEQ multiplex PCR; TCRdb stores in-frame clones only, minus some. This table has under 250,000 clones, 80% to 90% appearing once. V lost 2 bases, J lost 0 bases, and 6 bases lay in between. The germline V gene has CDR1 SGHAT and CDR2 FQDESV (reference sequence). This CDR3 has 14 residues. The rearrangement joins TRBV11-1 to TRBJ2-3; the D gene is possibly TRBD2 (5 bases). Sequencing input: peripheral blood. This clonotype was obtained from a man under 40 with COVID-19, enrolled during active disease. This CDR3 is CASSLTGSTDTQYF. CDR3 DNA sequence: TGTGCCAGCAGCTTAACGGGGAGCACAGATACGCAGTATTTT.